This TCR beta chain stems from a study of OX40 agonist ivuxolimab in advanced cancers. Libraries were prepared by immunoSEQ multiplex PCR; TCRdb keeps only in-frame clonotypes and omits some of them. Of 69,000 or so clones in the sample, 85% were seen once. The CDR3 totals 16 residues. CDR1 is MDHEN, CDR2 SYDVKM, per germline. Trimming took 4 bases from V and 2 from J, leaving 15 bases between them. Specimen: CD4+ or CD8+ T cells sorted from blood, collected in a trial of the OX40 agonist ivuxolimab. The TCR sequence derives from an adult with an advanced solid tumor such as melanoma, head and neck, liver or kidney cancer. The chain combines TRBV28 with TRBJ2-1; TRBD2 might be the D (6 bases). CDR3 sequence: CASSSPSAGPYNEQFF. In DNA form, the CDR3 reads TGTGCCAGCAGTTCCCCCTCGGCGGGGCCCTACAATGAGCAGTTCTTC. Full variable domain (missing parts from reference TRBV28 and TRBJ2-1): DVKVTQSSRYLVKRTGEKVFLECVQDMDHENMFWYRQDPGLGLRLIYFSYDVKMKEKGDIPEGYSVSREKKERFSLILESASTNQTSMYLCASSSPSAGPYNEQFFGPGTRLTVL.